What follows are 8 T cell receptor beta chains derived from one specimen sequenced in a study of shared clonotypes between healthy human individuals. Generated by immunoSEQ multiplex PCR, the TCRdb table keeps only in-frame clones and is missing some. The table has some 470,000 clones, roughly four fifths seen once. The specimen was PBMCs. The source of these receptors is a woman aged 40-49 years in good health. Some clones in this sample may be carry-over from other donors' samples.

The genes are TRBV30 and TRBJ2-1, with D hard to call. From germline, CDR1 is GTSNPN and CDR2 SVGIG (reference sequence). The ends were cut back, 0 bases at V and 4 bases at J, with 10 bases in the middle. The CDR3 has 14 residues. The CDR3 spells CAWSVIGAYNEQFF. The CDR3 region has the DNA TGTGCCTGGAGTGTAATCGGAGCATACAATGAGCAGTTCTTC.

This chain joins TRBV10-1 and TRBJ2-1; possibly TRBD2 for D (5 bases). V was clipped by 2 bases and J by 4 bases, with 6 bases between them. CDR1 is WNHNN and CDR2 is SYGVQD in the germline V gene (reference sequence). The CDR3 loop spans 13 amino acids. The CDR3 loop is CASSEGLYNEQFF. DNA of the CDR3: TGCGCCAGCAGTGAGGGACTTTACAATGAGCAGTTCTTC.

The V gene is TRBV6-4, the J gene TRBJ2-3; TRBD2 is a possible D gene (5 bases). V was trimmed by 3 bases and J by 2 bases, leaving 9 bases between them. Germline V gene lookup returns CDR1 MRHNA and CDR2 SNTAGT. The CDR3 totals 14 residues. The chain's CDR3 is CASSEEEITDTQYF. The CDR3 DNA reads TGTGCCAGCAGTGAGGAGGAGATCACAGATACGCAGTATTTT.

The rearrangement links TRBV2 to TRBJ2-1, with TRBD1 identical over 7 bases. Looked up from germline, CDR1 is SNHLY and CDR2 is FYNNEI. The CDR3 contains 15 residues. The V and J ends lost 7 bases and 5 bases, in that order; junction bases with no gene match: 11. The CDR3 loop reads CASNPTGIIHNEQFF. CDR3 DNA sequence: TGTGCCAGCAATCCGACAGGGATAATACACAATGAGCAGTTCTTC.

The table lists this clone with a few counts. The CDR3 DNA sequence: TGTGCCAGCAGTCTCACGAGGAGGGGCGAAGCTTTCTTT. Its protein product is CASSLTRRGEAFF. This rearrangement joins TRBV27 to TRBJ1-1; tentatively, D is TRBD1 (5 bases). The CDR3 sequence is 13 residues long. CDR1 is MNHEY and CDR2 is SMNVEV in the germline V gene (reference sequence). Trimming removed 5 bases from V and 8 bases from J, with 15 bases in between.

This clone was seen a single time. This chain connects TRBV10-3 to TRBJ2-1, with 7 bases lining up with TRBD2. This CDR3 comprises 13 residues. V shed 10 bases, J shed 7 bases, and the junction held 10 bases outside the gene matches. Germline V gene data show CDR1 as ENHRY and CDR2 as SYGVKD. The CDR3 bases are TGTGCCACGCGGGAGACGGGCCCTAATGAGCAGTTCTTC. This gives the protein CATRETGPNEQFF.

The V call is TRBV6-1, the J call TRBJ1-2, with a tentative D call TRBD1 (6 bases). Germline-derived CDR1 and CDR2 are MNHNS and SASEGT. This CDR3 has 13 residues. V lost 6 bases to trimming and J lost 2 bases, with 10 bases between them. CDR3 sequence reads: CASRVQGNYGYTF. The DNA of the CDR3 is TGTGCCAGCAGGGTCCAGGGGAACTATGGCTACACCTTC.

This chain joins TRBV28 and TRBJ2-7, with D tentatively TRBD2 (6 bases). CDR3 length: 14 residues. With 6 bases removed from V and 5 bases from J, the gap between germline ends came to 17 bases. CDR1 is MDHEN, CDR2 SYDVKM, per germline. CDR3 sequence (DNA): TGTGCCAGCAGATCTCCGCTTCTAGCGCACGAGCAGTACTTC. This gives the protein CASRSPLLAHEQYF.